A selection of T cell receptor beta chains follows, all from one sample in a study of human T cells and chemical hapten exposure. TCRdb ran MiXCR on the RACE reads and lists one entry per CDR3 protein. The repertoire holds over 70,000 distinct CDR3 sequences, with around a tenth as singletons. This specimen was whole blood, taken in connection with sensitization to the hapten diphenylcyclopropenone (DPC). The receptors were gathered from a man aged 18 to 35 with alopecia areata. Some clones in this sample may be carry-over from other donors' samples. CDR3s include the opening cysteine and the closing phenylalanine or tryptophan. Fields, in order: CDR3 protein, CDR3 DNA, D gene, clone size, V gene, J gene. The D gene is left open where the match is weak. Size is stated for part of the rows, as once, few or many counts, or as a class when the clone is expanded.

CDR3: CSVAGQRLGGSTDTQYF
DNA: TGCAGCGTTGCCGGACAGCGCCTTGGGGGAAGCACAGATACGCAGTATTTT
D: -
size: few
V: TRBV29-1
J: TRBJ2-3

CDR3: CASSIEQGARYGYTF
DNA: TGTGCCAGTAGTATAGAGCAGGGGGCGCGGTATGGCTACACCTTC
D: TRBD1
size: many
V: TRBV19
J: TRBJ1-2

CDR3: CSARVLGRVWADTQYF
DNA: TGCAGTGCTAGAGTACTCGGCAGGGTCTGGGCAGATACGCAGTATTTT
D: -
size: -
V: TRBV20-1
J: TRBJ2-3

CDR3: CASSFQTDGYTF
DNA: TGCGCCAGCAGCTTCCAGACAGATGGCTACACCTTC
D: -
size: many
V: TRBV5-1
J: TRBJ1-2

CDR3: CASSPNGGGDGNTIYF
DNA: TGTGCCAGCTCACCCAACGGAGGGGGTGACGGAAACACCATATATTTT
D: -
size: many
V: TRBV18
J: TRBJ1-3

CDR3: CASSLARIYGYTF
DNA: TGTGCCAGCAGTTTAGCCAGGATCTATGGCTACACCTTC
D: -
size: -
V: TRBV12-3/TRBV12-4
J: TRBJ1-2

CDR3: CASSQDAGTTEAFF
DNA: TGCGCCAGCAGCCAAGATGCGGGAACCACTGAAGCTTTCTTT
D: -
size: few
V: TRBV4-3
J: TRBJ1-1

CDR3: CASSLLLASTDTQYF
DNA: TGTGCCAGCAGCTTGCTACTGGCTAGCACAGATACGCAGTATTTT
D: -
size: -
V: TRBV7-2
J: TRBJ2-3

CDR3: CASSSTGGRAKNIQYF
DNA: TGTGCCAGCAGCTCCACGGGGGGCCGAGCCAAAAACATTCAGTACTTC
D: -
size: -
V: TRBV11-2
J: TRBJ2-4

CDR3: CASSQQQGAGEYGYTF
DNA: TGTGCCAGCAGCCAACAACAGGGGGCAGGGGAATATGGCTACACCTTC
D: TRBD1
size: few
V: TRBV14
J: TRBJ1-2

CDR3: CATFVPFRSGGRTDTQYF
DNA: TGTGCCACATTCGTTCCATTTCGATCGGGGGGACGCACAGATACGCAGTATTTT
D: TRBD2
size: few
V: TRBV6-1
J: TRBJ2-3

CDR3: CSAETNRTYEQYF
DNA: TGCAGTGCGGAGACCAACAGGACCTACGAGCAGTACTTC
D: -
size: -
V: TRBV20-1
J: TRBJ2-7

CDR3: CASRRTGGRDEQFF
DNA: TGCGCCAGCAGGCGAACAGGGGGCCGGGATGAGCAGTTCTTC
D: TRBD1
size: few
V: TRBV5-1
J: TRBJ2-1

CDR3: CASSLDGSSYEQYF
DNA: TGTGCCAGCAGCTTAGACGGGAGCTCCTACGAGCAGTACTTC
D: -
size: -
V: TRBV7-2
J: TRBJ2-7

CDR3: CASRVYSYEQYF
DNA: TGTGCCAGCAGGGTCTACTCCTACGAGCAGTACTTC
D: -
size: -
V: TRBV2
J: TRBJ2-7

CDR3: CASRTDTQYF
DNA: TGCGCCAGCAGAACCGATACGCAGTATTTT
D: -
size: -
V: TRBV10-2
J: TRBJ2-3

CDR3: CASSWTSRDEQFF
DNA: TGTGCCAGCAGTTGGACTAGCCGAGATGAGCAGTTCTTC
D: TRBD2
size: -
V: TRBV9
J: TRBJ2-1

CDR3: CASSYSSREVYQPQHF
DNA: TGTGCCAGCAGTTACTCGAGCAGGGAGGTTTATCAGCCCCAGCATTTT
D: -
size: many
V: TRBV6-2/TRBV6-3
J: TRBJ1-5

CDR3: CASSADGGNQPQHF
DNA: TGTGCCAGCAGCGCCGACGGCGGCAATCAGCCCCAGCATTTT
D: -
size: many
V: TRBV9
J: TRBJ1-5

CDR3: CSAKAKGTDYGYTF
DNA: TGCAGTGCTAAGGCCAAGGGGACGGACTATGGCTACACCTTC
D: -
size: few
V: TRBV20-1
J: TRBJ1-2

CDR3: CATSLANYGYTF
DNA: TGTGCCACTTCTCTAGCCAACTATGGCTACACCTTC
D: -
size: few
V: TRBV6-5
J: TRBJ1-2

CDR3: CASSKEYNTEAFF
DNA: TGTGCCAGCTCAAAGGAGTATAACACTGAAGCTTTCTTT
D: -
size: many
V: TRBV18
J: TRBJ1-1